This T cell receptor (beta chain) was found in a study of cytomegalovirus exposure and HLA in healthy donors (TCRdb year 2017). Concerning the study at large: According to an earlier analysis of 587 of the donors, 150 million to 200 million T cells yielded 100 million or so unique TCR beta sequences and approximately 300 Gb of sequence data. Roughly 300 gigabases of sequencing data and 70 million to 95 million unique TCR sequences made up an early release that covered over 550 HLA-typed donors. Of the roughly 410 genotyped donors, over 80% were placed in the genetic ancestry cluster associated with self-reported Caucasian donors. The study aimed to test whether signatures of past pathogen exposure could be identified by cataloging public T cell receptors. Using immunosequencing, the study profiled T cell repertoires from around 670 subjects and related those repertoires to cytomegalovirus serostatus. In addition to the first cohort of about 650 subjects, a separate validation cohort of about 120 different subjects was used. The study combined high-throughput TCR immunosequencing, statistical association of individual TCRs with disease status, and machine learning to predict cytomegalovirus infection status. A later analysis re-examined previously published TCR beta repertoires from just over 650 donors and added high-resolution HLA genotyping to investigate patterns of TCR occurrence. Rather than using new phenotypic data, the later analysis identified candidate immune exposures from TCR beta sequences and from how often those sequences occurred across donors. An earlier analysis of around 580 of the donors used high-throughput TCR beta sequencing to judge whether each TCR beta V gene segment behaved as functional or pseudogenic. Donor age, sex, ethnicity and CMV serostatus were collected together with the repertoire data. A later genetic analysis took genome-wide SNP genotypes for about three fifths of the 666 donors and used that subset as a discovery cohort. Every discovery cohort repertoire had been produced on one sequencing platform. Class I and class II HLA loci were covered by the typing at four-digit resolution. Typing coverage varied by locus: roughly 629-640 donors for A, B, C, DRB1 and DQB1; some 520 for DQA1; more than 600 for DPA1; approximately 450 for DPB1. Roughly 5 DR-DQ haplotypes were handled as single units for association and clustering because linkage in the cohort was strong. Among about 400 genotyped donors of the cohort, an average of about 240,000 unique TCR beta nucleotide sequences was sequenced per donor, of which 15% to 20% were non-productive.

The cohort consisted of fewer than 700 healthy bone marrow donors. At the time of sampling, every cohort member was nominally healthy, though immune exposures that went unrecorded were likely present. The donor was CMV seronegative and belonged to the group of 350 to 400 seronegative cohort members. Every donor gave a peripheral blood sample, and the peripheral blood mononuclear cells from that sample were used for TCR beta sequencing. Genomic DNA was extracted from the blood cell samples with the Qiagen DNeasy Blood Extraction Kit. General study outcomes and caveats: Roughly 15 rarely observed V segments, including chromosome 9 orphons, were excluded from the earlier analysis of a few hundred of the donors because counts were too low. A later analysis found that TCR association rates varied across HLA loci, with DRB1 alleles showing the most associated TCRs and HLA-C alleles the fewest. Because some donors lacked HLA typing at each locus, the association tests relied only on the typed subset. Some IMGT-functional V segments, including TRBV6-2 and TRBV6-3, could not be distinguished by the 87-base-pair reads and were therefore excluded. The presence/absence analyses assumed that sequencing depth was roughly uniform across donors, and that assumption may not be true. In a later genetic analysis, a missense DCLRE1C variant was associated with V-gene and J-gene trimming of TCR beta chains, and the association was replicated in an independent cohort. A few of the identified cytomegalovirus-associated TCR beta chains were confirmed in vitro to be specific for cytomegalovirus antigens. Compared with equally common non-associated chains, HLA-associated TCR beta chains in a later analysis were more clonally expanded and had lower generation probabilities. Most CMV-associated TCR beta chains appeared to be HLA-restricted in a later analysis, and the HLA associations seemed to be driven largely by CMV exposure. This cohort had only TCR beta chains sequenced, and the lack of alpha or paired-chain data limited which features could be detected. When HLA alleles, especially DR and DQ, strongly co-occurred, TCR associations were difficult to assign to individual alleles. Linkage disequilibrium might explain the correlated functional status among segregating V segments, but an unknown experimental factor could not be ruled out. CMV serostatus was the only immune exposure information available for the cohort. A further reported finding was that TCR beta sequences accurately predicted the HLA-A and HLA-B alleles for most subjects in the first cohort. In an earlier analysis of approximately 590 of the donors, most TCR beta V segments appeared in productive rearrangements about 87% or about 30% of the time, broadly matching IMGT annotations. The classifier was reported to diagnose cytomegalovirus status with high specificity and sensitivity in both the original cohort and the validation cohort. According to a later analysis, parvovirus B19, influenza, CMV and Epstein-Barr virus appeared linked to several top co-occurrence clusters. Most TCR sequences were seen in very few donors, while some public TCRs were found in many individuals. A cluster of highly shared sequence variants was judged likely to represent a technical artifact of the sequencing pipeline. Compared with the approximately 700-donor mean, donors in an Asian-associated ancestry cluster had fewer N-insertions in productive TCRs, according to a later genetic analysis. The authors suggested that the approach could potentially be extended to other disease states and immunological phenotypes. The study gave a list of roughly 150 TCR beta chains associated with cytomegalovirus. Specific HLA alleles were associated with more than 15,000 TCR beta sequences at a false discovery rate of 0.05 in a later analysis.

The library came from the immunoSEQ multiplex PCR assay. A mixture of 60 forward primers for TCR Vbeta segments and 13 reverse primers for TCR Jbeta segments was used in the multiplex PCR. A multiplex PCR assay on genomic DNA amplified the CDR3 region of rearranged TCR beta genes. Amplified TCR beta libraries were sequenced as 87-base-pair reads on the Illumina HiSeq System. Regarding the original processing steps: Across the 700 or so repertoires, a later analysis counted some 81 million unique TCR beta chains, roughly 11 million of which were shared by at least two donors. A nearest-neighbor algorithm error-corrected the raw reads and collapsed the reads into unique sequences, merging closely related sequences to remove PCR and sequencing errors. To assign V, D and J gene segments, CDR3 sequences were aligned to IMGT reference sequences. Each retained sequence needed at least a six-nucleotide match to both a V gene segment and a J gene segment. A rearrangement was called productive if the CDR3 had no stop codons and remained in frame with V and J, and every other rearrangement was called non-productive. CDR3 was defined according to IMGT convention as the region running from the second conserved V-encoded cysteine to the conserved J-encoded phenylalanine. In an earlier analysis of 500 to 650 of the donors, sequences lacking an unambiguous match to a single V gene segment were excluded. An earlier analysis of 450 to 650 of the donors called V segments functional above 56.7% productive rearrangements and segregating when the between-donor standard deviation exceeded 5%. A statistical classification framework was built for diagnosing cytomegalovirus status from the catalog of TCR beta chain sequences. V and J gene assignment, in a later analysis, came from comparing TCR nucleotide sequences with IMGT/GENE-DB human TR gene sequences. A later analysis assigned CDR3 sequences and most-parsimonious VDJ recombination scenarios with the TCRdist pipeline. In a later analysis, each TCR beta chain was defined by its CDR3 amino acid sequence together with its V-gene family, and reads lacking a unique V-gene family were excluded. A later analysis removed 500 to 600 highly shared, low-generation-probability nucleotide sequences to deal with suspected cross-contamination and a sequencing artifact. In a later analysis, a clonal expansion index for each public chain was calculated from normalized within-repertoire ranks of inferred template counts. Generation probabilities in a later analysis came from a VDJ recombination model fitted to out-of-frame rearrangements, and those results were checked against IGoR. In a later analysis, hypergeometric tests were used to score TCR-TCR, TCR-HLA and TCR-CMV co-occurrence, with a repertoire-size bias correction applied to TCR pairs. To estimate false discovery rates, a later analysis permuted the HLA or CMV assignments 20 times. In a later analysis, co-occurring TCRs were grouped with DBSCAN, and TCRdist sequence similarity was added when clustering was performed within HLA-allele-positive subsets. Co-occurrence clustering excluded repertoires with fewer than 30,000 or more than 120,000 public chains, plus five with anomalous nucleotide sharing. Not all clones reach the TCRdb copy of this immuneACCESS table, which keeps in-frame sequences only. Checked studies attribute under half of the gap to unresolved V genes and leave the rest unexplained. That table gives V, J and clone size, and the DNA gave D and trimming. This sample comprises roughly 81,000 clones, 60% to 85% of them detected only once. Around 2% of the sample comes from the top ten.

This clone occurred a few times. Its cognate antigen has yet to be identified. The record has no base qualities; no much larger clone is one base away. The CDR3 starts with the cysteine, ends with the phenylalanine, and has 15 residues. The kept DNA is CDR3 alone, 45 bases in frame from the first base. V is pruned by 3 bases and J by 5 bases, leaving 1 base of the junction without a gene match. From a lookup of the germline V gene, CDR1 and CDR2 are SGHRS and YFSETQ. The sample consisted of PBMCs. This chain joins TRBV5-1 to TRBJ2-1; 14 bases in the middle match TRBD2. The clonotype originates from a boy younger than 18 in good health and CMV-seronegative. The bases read TGCGCCAGCAGCTGGGGACTAGCGGGAGACAATGAGCAGTTCTTC. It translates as CASSWGLAGDNEQFF.